The clone carrying this T cell receptor (beta chain) occurred many times. These data come from a study of molecular identifiers for immune sequencing clone quantification. Naive CD8 libraries used 20,000 to 1,000,000 sorted cells and 10%, 30% or 50% RNA. Previously reported methods and listed TCR primers produced the bulk TCR libraries. TCRdb processed the PCR reads anew with MiXCR; each CDR3 protein has one entry. The table records some 590,000 distinct CDR3 sequences, over 25% of them present only once. V gave up 3 bases and J gave up 8 bases; unmatched junction bases: 10. The CDR3 totals 16 residues. Looked up from germline, CDR1 is LGHNA and CDR2 is YSLEER.

Sequenced material: naive CD8+ T cells from blood, with Jurkat cell RNA spiked in. Stated subset: FACS-sorted CD8+CD4-CCR7+CD45RA+ naive T cells. The chain recombines TRBV4-3 with TRBJ2-1; 10 positions agree with TRBD2. The sequence derives from a human donor in good health. Some libraries in this study had Jurkat cell RNA spiked in. The CDR3 DNA reads TGCGCCAGCAGCCAGGCCGGGACTAGCGTTCTCTATGAGCAGTTCTTC. It yields the protein CASSQAGTSVLYEQFF.